This note documents a single T cell receptor beta chain sequence. Its antigen is not identified. The CDR3 sequence is 12 residues long. Germline V gives CDR1 SQVTM, CDR2 ANQGSEA. V lost 7 bases, J lost 2 bases, and 12 bases lay in between. The source of the sample is a study of cytomegalovirus exposure and HLA in healthy donors. Whole-study findings and limits: For most subjects, TCR beta sequences were reported to predict HLA-A and HLA-B alleles with accuracy. A previous analysis found most TCR beta V segments productive roughly 87% or roughly 30% of the time. TCR beta chains associated with HLA were, in a later analysis, more clonally expanded than equally common others.

With 60 Vbeta and 13 Jbeta primers, the PCR was carried out. The authors' processing: The authors later counted approximately 80 million unique TCR beta chains, some 12 million of them shared. TCRdb keeps only in-frame clones here, not all; method: immunoSEQ multiplex PCR. V, J and clone size are taken as reported in that table, and D and trimming were inferred from the DNA itself. The data hold roughly 170,000 clones, with around 78% observed a single time. The V gene is TRBV29-1, the J gene TRBJ2-7; the D gene is possibly TRBD1 (6 bases). The sequenced sample was PBMCs. The receptor was isolated from a female donor in good health and CMV-seronegative. The CDR3 DNA is TGCAGCGGAACCGGGACAACCTACGAGCAGTACTTC. Its translation is CSGTGTTYEQYF.